The entry that follows covers one T cell receptor (beta chain) sequence. This record belongs to a study of blood T cell repertoires in COVID-19. Overall study context: The United States, Italy and Spain provided the acute and convalescent COVID-19 samples.

The CDR3 runs 12 residues. The ends were cut back, 6 bases at V and 4 bases at J, with 9 bases in the middle. Per the study methods: Counts of nucleated cells, estimated from reference gene primer amplification, were obtained. The data were produced by immunoSEQ multiplex PCR, yet TCRdb's version contains in-frame clones alone and is incomplete. V, J and clone size reflect that table, while D and trimming were determined from the DNA. The data contain about 160,000 clones, around 80% of them singletons. The receptor's source is a man aged 55 to 70 with acute or convalescent COVID-19. The sample taken for sequencing was peripheral blood. The chain combines TRBV12-3 or TRBV12-4 with TRBJ2-5; no firm D call. The CDR3 region is CASSPLPETQYF. The DNA for the CDR3 is TGTGCCAGCAGCCCTCTTCCAGAGACCCAGTACTTC.